This T cell receptor beta chain was sequenced during a study of blood T cell repertoires in COVID-19. Study context: The samples span acute and convalescent COVID-19 from the United States, Italy and Spain. The analysed material was cDNA or gDNA that came from T cells, B-cell-depleted T cells, or PBMCs.

The germline CDR1 and CDR2 sequences are SGHTA and FQGNSA. This CDR3 spans 16 amino acids. J gave up 1 base and V 6 bases, and 6 bases lay outside the gene matches. Authors' analysis steps: Cell counts per sample came from amplifying reference gene primers. Clones were read by immunoSEQ multiplex PCR, and TCRdb kept only the in-frame ones, dropping some. V and J calls plus clone size are reproduced from that table; the DNA served to infer D and trimming. The sample holds about 230,000 clones; about 80% are singletons and the top ten take 6.5% to 9%. This clone was detected a few times. The source material was peripheral blood. This TCR was recovered from a woman aged 50 to 60 with acute or convalescent COVID-19. The V gene is TRBV7-2, the J gene TRBJ2-2, with 9 nucleotides matching TRBD2. The CDR3 protein is CASRRSGSRNTGELFF. The CDR3 region has the DNA TGTGCCAGCAGGCGTAGCGGGAGTAGGAACACCGGGGAGCTGTTTTTT.